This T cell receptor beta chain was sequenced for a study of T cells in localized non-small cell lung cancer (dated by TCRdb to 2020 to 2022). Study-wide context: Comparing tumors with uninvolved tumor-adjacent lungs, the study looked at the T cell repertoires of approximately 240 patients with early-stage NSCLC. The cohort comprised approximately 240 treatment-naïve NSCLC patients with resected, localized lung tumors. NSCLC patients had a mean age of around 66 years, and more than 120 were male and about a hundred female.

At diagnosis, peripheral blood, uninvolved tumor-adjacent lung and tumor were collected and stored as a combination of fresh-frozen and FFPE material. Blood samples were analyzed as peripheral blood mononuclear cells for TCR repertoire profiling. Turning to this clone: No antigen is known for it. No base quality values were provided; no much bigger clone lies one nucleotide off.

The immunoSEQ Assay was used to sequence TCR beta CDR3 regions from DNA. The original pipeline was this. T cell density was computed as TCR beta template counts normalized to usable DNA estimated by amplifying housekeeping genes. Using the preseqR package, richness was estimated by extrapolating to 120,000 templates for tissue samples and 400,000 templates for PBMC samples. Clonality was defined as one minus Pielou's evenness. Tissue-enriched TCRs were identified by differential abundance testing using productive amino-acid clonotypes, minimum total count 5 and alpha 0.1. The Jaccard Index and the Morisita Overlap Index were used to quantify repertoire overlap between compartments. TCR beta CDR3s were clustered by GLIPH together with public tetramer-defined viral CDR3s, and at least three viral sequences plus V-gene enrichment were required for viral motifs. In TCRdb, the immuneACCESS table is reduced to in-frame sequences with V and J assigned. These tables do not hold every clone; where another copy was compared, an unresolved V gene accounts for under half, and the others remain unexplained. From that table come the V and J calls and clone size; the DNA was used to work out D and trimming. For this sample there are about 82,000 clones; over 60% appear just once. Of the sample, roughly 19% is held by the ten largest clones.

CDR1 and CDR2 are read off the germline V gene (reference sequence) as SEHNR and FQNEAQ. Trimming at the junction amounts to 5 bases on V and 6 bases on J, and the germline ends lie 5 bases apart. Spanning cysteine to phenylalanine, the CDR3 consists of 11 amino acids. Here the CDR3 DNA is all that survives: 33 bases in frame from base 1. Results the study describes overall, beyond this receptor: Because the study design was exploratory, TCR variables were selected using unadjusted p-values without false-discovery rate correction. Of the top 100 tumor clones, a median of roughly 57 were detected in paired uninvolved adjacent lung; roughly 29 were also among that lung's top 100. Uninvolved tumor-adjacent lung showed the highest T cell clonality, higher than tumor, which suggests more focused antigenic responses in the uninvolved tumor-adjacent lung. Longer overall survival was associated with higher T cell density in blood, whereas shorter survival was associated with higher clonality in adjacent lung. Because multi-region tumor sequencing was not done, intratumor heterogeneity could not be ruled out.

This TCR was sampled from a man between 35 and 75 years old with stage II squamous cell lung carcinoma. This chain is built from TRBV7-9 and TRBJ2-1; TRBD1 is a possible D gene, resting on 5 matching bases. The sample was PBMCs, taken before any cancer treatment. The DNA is TGTGCCAGCAGCGGGGCCAATGAGCAGTTCTTC. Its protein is CASSGANEQFF.